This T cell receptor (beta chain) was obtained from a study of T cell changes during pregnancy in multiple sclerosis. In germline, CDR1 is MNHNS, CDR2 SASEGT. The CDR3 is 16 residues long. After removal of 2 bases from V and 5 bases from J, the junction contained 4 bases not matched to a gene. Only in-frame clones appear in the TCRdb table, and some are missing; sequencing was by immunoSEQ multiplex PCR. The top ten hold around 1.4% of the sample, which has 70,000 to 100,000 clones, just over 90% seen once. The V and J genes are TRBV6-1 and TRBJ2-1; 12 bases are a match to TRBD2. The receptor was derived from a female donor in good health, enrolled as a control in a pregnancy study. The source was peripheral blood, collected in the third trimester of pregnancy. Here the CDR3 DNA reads TGTGCCAGCAGTGAATGGACTAGCGGGGAGAACAATGAGCAGTTCTTC. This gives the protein CASSEWTSGENNEQFF.